A single sample is the source of the 10 T cell receptor beta chains below, sequenced in a study of T cell changes during pregnancy in multiple sclerosis. This table comes from immunoSEQ multiplex PCR, and its TCRdb copy is limited to in-frame clones, with some not included. The sample shows 75,000 to 100,000 clones, 92% of them seen only once. The sequencing here drew on peripheral blood, taken after pregnancy. Receptor source: a female donor in good health, enrolled as a control in a pregnancy study.

This chain joins TRBV21-1 and TRBJ2-3; the D call in the table, TRBD2, was not verified against the DNA. TRBV21-1 is labeled a pseudogene. This CDR3 spans 15 amino acids. In DNA, the CDR3 is TGTGCCAGCATCGCGGGGAAGGCCCGCACAGATACGCAGTATTTT. Encoded protein: CASIAGKARTDTQYF.

J is TRBJ2-2 and V is TRBV10-3, with TRBD1 identical over 9 bases. The CDR3 has 16 amino acids. Germline CDR1 reads ENHRY; CDR2 reads SYGVKD. V lost 4 bases and J lost 6; bases outside the gene matches: 9. CDR3 loop: CAISGRGQGVAGELFF. As DNA, the CDR3 is TGTGCCATCAGTGGTAGGGGACAGGGTGTCGCCGGGGAGCTGTTTTTT.

The J gene is TRBJ1-2, the V gene TRBV7-8, with D perhaps TRBD1 (5 bases). With 1 base removed from V and 0 bases from J, the gap between germline ends came to 15 bases. CDR1 is SGHVS, CDR2 FQNEAQ, per germline. The CDR3 sequence is 17 residues long. The CDR3 nucleotides are TGTGCCAGCAGCTTAGGGGGGGGGACGGAAGCTAACTATGGCTACACCTTC. Its protein is CASSLGGGTEANYGYTF.

V is TRBV5-8 and J is TRBJ2-2, with 8 nucleotides matching TRBD1. The CDR3 is made up of 16 amino acids. Looked up from germline, CDR1 is SGHTS and CDR2 is YDEGEE. The J segment lost 5 bases and the V segment lost 0 bases, leaving 6 bases of the junction unmatched. The chain's CDR3 is CASSLGQGSATGELFF. The CDR3 nucleotides are TGTGCCAGCAGCTTGGGACAGGGGTCGGCGACCGGGGAGCTGTTTTTT.

The rearrangement links TRBV7-2 to TRBJ2-1; D gene ambiguous. V was cut by 0 bases and J by 9 bases, with 15 bases left in between. The V gene's germline CDR1 is SGHTA and CDR2 FQGNSA. The CDR3 has 15 residues. The CDR3 DNA follows: TGTGCCAGCAGCTTAGCGCGCCTAGTGAACGTTGAGCAGTTCTTC. Amino acid sequence: CASSLARLVNVEQFF.

The chain couples TRBV14 to TRBJ2-1; the match to TRBD2 covers 10 bases. V dropped 0 bases and J dropped 4; count of bases not matched to a gene: 9. The CDR3 extends over 18 amino acids. Looked up from germline, CDR1 is SGHDN and CDR2 is FVKESK. The CDR3, as DNA: TGTGCCAGCAGCCAAGATCGGCTAGCGGGGGCCCCATACAATGAGCAGTTCTTC. Protein product: CASSQDRLAGAPYNEQFF.

The chain joins TRBV6-1 to TRBJ1-6; no reliable D call. V lost 2 bases, J lost 9 bases, and 11 bases lay in between. Germline V gene sequence: CDR1 MNHNS, CDR2 SASEGT. CDR3 length equals 14 residues. For the CDR3, the DNA is TGTGCCAGCAGTGAAAAGGACGGAGGTTCACCCCTCCACTTT. Amino acids: CASSEKDGGSPLHF.

V usage is TRBV5-1 and J usage is TRBJ1-1, with 11 bases that match TRBD1. V gave up 4 bases and J gave up 2 bases; unmatched junction bases: 10. The V gene's germline CDR1 is SGHRS and CDR2 YFSETQ. The CDR3 consists of 17 residues. The CDR3 DNA reads TGCGCCAGCAGCACCGGGACAGGGGGACAGTATAACACTGAAGCTTTCTTT. This sequence encodes CASSTGTGGQYNTEAFF.

The chain recombines TRBV11-2 with TRBJ1-2; a possible D gene is TRBD1 (6 bases). There are 14 residues in the CDR3. Germline CDR1 is SGHAT and CDR2 is FQNNGV. V lost 5 bases to trimming and J lost 4 bases, with 14 bases between them. This CDR3 is CASSDTGFGYGYTF. CDR3 in DNA: TGTGCCAGCAGCGACACAGGGTTCGGCTATGGCTACACCTTC. Looking up the rest from reference TRBV11-2 and TRBJ1-2 gives the full variable domain: EAGVAQSPRYKIIEKRQSVAFWCNPISGHATLYWYQQILGQGPKLLIQFQNNGVVDDSQLPKDRFSAERLKGVDSTLKIQPAKLEDSAVYLCASSDTGFGYGYTFGSGTRLTVV.

The genes are TRBV5-5 and TRBJ2-3, with 7 bases matching TRBD1. CDR3 size: 14 residues. V lost 4 bases and J lost 6; bases outside the gene matches: 8. The germline V gene has CDR1 SGHKS and CDR2 YYEKEE (reference sequence). The CDR3 protein is CASSPGQQRDTQYF. In DNA, the CDR3 is TGTGCCAGCAGCCCGGGACAGCAAAGGGATACGCAGTATTTT.